These T cell receptor beta chains were read from a single sample in a study of T cell repertoires in cytomegalovirus infection. TCRdb independently ran MiXCR on the reads; one entry per CDR3 protein. The table lists around 100,000 distinct CDR3 sequences, about 17% of them singletons. Sequenced material: PBMCs. The origin of the receptors is a human donor in good health (CMV status not recorded). Some clones in this sample may be carry-over from other donors' samples. Both conserved end residues are part of each CDR3. The order of the fields is clone size, J gene, V gene, D gene, CDR3 DNA, CDR3 protein. The D gene is left open where the match is weak. For some rows the clone size is stated as once, few or many, or as a class when expanded; others skip it.

few	TRBJ2-7	TRBV7-9	NA	TGTGCCAGCAGCGGAGGGTTCAGGGAGCAGTACTTC	CASSGGFREQYF
few	TRBJ1-2	TRBV3-1	NA	TGTGCCAGCAGCCAACCTACACAGGGAAACTATGGCTACACCTTC	CASSQPTQGNYGYTF
many	TRBJ1-2	TRBV4-1	NA	TGCGCCAGCAGCCAAGATGTGGAGGGGCGGAGCTATGGCTACACCTTC	CASSQDVEGRSYGYTF
NA	TRBJ1-1	TRBV6-5	NA	TGTGCCAGCAGGAAAACAGCCGGGACGGGAGGAGCTTTCTTT	CASRKTAGTGGAFF
NA	TRBJ1-5	TRBV19	NA	TGTGCCAGCGGACGGACGAATCAGCCCCAGCATTTT	CASGRTNQPQHF
NA	TRBJ2-5	TRBV18	TRBD2	TGTGCCAGCTCACCACTTCGGGGGGGAGAGACCCAGTACTTC	CASSPLRGGETQYF
few	TRBJ2-3	TRBV7-9	NA	TGTGCCAGCAGCTTAGGACAGTATTTT	CASSLGQYF
few	TRBJ2-1	TRBV20-1	NA	TGCAGTGCTAGCCAACTTCATGAGCAGTTCTTC	CSASQLHEQFF
NA	TRBJ1-2	TRBV7-9	NA	TGTGCCAGCTCCCGAGGGGAGGAAAACTATGGCTACACCTTC	CASSRGEENYGYTF
many	TRBJ1-2	TRBV6-2/TRBV6-3	NA	TGTGCCGCATCCCAGCTCGGGACATCGTATAACTATGGCTACACCTTC	CAASQLGTSYNYGYTF
NA	TRBJ1-5	TRBV6-6	TRBD1	TGTGCCACCCAGACAGGGGGCTTCGGTCAGCCCCAGCATTTT	CATQTGGFGQPQHF
NA	TRBJ1-1	TRBV7-6	NA	TGTGCCAGCAGCTTAGCGCCGATGACAGAGACTGAAGCTTTCTTT	CASSLAPMTETEAFF
NA	TRBJ2-1	TRBV5-1	TRBD2	TGCGCCAGCAGCTTGGGGGCTAGCGGGGGTTACAATGAGCAGTTCTTC	CASSLGASGGYNEQFF
few	TRBJ2-5	TRBV6-1	TRBD2	TGTGCCAGCAAACGGACTAGCGGGGGGCTTCAAGAGACCCAGTACTTC	CASKRTSGGLQETQYF
many	TRBJ1-5	TRBV29-1	NA	TGCAGCGTTGACGTTGGCCGCAATCAGCCCCAGCATTTT	CSVDVGRNQPQHF
NA	TRBJ1-1	TRBV7-3	TRBD1	TGTGCCAGCGGCGACAGGGCGAACACTGAAGCTTTCTTT	CASGDRANTEAFF
few	TRBJ2-2	TRBV19	NA	TGTGCCAGTAGTACACAACCTGGGACTTCCGGGGAGCTGTTTTTT	CASSTQPGTSGELFF
many	TRBJ2-3	TRBV7-2	NA	TGTGCCAGCAGCCTCGACCCAGGCGGCTCAGATACGCAGTATTTT	CASSLDPGGSDTQYF
few	TRBJ2-5	TRBV12-3/TRBV12-4	NA	TGTGCCAGCAGGGACAGTGGGGAGACCCAGTACTTC	CASRDSGETQYF
NA	TRBJ2-5	TRBV12-3/TRBV12-4	NA	TGTGCCAGCAGTTTTCAGGGCTCAAAAGAGACCCAGTACTTC	CASSFQGSKETQYF
many	TRBJ2-7	TRBV7-2	NA	TGTGCCAGCAGCTTTAGAGGTGGCCATACCTACGAGCAGTACTTC	CASSFRGGHTYEQYF
NA	TRBJ2-4	TRBV19	TRBD2	TGTGCCAGTAGTATAGCGGGGGGGCCCGGTCAAGACATTCAGTACTTC	CASSIAGGPGQDIQYF
many	TRBJ1-5	TRBV7-2	TRBD1	TGTGCCAGCAGCCTAGCCCCTCACAGGGGGCGAGGCAATCAGCCCCAGCATTTT	CASSLAPHRGRGNQPQHF
NA	TRBJ1-5	TRBV23-1	NA	TGCGCCAGCAGTATCCAGGGGTATAGCAATCAGCCCCAGCAGTTT	CASSIQGYSNQPQQF
many	TRBJ2-1	TRBV7-8	TRBD2	TGTGCCAGCAGCTTAACCGGGACTAGCGGGGCCCCTGAGCAGTTCTTC	CASSLTGTSGAPEQFF
many	TRBJ1-4	TRBV7-2	TRBD1	TGTGCCAGCAGCTCCCGACAGGGGGCTGCAGTTGCTAATGAAAAACTGTTTTTT	CASSSRQGAAVANEKLFF
few	TRBJ1-2	TRBV28	NA	TGTGCCAGCACCGGGGAATTCTATGGCTTCACCTTC	CASTGEFYGFTF
few	TRBJ1-2	TRBV4-2	NA	TGTGCCAGCAGCCAACTACGGAGTAACTCTAACTATGGCTACACCTTC	CASSQLRSNSNYGYTF
few	TRBJ2-7	TRBV9	NA	TGTGCCAGCAGCCCTCCCGGGGGATTTTACGAGCAGTACTTC	CASSPPGGFYEQYF
many	TRBJ1-1	TRBV7-2	NA	TGTGCCAGCAGATCCCACAGGGCCACTGAAGCTTTCTTT	CASRSHRATEAFF
few	TRBJ1-2	TRBV12-3/TRBV12-4	NA	TGTGCCAGCAGTCATCAAAATAACTATGGCTACACCTTC	CASSHQNNYGYTF
few	TRBJ2-1	TRBV20-1	NA	TGCAGTGCTAGAGACTTACAATCCAGGGGCAATGAGCAGTTCTTC	CSARDLQSRGNEQFF
many	TRBJ2-1	TRBV6-1	TRBD2	TGTGCCAGCATCTCTAGCGGGGGTTCCTACAATGAGCAGTTCTTC	CASISSGGSYNEQFF
few	TRBJ2-7	TRBV28	TRBD1	TGTGCCAGCAGGCGAGACAGGGGCCCGCCTGGGGAGCAGTACTTC	CASRRDRGPPGEQYF
few	TRBJ2-1	TRBV29-1	NA	TGCAGCGCCCCAGGGCGAGCGGACACCTACAATGAGCAGTTCTTC	CSAPGRADTYNEQFF
NA	TRBJ2-7	TRBV6-2/TRBV6-3	NA	TGTGCCAGCACGCGGGACGCCGCTAACTACGAGCAGTACTTC	CASTRDAANYEQYF
many	TRBJ2-2	TRBV7-2	NA	TGTGCCAGCAGCTTAGCCGTGGATGCGAACACCGGGGAGCTGTTTTTT	CASSLAVDANTGELFF
NA	TRBJ2-7	TRBV19	NA	TGTGCCAGTAGTAACCAGGGGGGCTTTTACGAGCAGTACTTC	CASSNQGGFYEQYF
NA	TRBJ1-5	TRBV5-5	TRBD1	TGTGCCAGCAGCTTGGAGGGAGGGGGCCTCCTGCCCCAGCATTTT	CASSLEGGGLLPQHF
NA	TRBJ2-3	TRBV7-6	TRBD2	TGTGCCAGCAGCTTCGCTAGCGGGGGGAACGGAGATACGCAGTATTTT	CASSFASGGNGDTQYF
medium-sized	TRBJ2-5	TRBV7-6	NA	TGTGCCAGCAGCTTAGGACTCTTCCAAGAGACCCAGTACTTC	CASSLGLFQETQYF
many	TRBJ2-5	TRBV12-3/TRBV12-4	NA	TGTGCCAGCAGTTTAGGAATCATTTCTGGGACCCAGTACTTC	CASSLGIISGTQYF
NA	TRBJ1-1	TRBV6-2/TRBV6-3	NA	TGTGCCAGCAGCCTAGCGAAGTGGGTGAACACTGAAGCTTTCTTT	CASSLAKWVNTEAFF
NA	TRBJ1-4	TRBV19	TRBD1	TGTGCCAGTACCCCCAACAGGGGATCTAATGAAAAACTGTTTTTT	CASTPNRGSNEKLFF
NA	TRBJ2-7	TRBV18	NA	TGTGCCAGCTCACCGGCCCGGGCTGATGAGCAGTACTTC	CASSPARADEQYF
many	TRBJ1-2	TRBV7-9	NA	TGTGCCAGCAGCTTGGACAGTGGCTATGGCTACACCTTC	CASSLDSGYGYTF
many	TRBJ1-2	TRBV7-2	NA	TGTGCCAGCAGCTTAGCGGCGAACACCAACTATGGCTACACCTTC	CASSLAANTNYGYTF
many	TRBJ2-1	TRBV4-1	TRBD2	TGCGCCAGCAGCCAAAGCGGGGGGGAAGCCTCCTACAATGAGCAGTTCTTC	CASSQSGGEASYNEQFF
NA	TRBJ2-5	TRBV6-1	NA	TGTGCCAGCAGTGAACAGGGGAACGAAGAGACCCAGTACTTC	CASSEQGNEETQYF
many	TRBJ1-2	TRBV10-3	TRBD1	TGTGCCATCAGTTTACAGGGGGTCGATGGCTACACCTTC	CAISLQGVDGYTF
many	TRBJ1-2	TRBV7-9	NA	TGTGCCAGCAGCTTAGCGTTATATGGTGGCTATGGCTACACCTTC	CASSLALYGGYGYTF
NA	TRBJ1-1	TRBV28	NA	TGTGCCAGCACCCCGGGGCCGGGGGAGACTGAAGCTTTCTTT	CASTPGPGETEAFF
NA	TRBJ2-7	TRBV28	TRBD1	TGTGCCAGCAGTCCCGGACAGGGTTTGGACGAGCAGTACTTC	CASSPGQGLDEQYF
once	TRBJ2-3	TRBV19	TRBD2	TGTGCCAGTAGTATGGGTCCCGCGGGGGGCCGCACAGATACGCAGTATTTT	CASSMGPAGGRTDTQYF
many	TRBJ2-5	TRBV7-2	NA	TGTGCCAGCAGCTTAGCTTCTGGGTCTGTTGAGACCCAGTACTTC	CASSLASGSVETQYF
few	TRBJ1-1	TRBV20-1	NA	TGCAGTGCGAGCGACTCTGAAGCTTTCTTT	CSASDSEAFF
NA	TRBJ2-6	TRBV12-3/TRBV12-4	NA	TGTGCCAGCAGTTTATCGGGCTTGACGGGGGCCAACGTCCTGACTTTC	CASSLSGLTGANVLTF
NA	TRBJ1-4	TRBV4-3	NA	TGCGCCAGCAGCCAAGAATCGAGGGTGGGCGAAAAACTGTTTTTT	CASSQESRVGEKLFF
NA	TRBJ1-2	TRBV7-9	NA	TGTGCCAGCAGCTCCGATGGCCCCCAGGGGTTGACCTTC	CASSSDGPQGLTF
NA	TRBJ2-7	TRBV28	TRBD1	TGTGCCAGCAGTTTAGGGACAGATGGCTACGAGCAGTACTTC	CASSLGTDGYEQYF